The 5 T cell receptor beta chains below all came from one sample that was sequenced in a study of cytomegalovirus exposure and HLA in healthy donors. PCR used 60 Vbeta primers and 13 Jbeta primers. Sequencing used immunoSEQ multiplex PCR; TCRdb keeps in-frame clones, though not all of them. The top ten hold approximately 1% of the sample, which has about 130,000 clones, 65% to 85% seen once. Sequenced input: PBMCs. The receptors were sampled from a boy between 5 and 17 years old in good health and CMV-seronegative.

The chain uses TRBV7-9 and TRBJ2-3, with 12 positions matching TRBD2. Losses at the gene ends were 4 bases for V and 5 bases for J; bases not matched to a gene: 10. This CDR3 comprises 17 residues. Germline loops: CDR1 SEHNR, CDR2 FQNEAQ (reference sequence). The CDR3 region is CASSSELAGGHVDTQYF. The CDR3 bases are TGTGCCAGCAGCTCCGAGCTAGCGGGAGGGCATGTAGATACGCAGTATTTT.

The chain links TRBV13 to TRBJ2-2; D is uncertain. The CDR3 extends over 16 amino acids. CDR1 is PRHDT, CDR2 FYEKMQ, per germline (reference sequence). V shed 5 bases and J shed 1 base, with 14 bases lying between them. As DNA, the CDR3 is TGTGCCAGCAGCCTTGGCCGCGGCAGGAACACCGGGGAGCTGTTTTTT. Translation: CASSLGRGRNTGELFF.

The J gene is TRBJ2-7, the V gene TRBV27; 7 nucleotides match TRBD2. CDR1 is MNHEY, CDR2 SMNVEV, per germline (reference sequence). The CDR3 is made up of 14 amino acids. The trim removed 0 bases at V and 4 bases at J, leaving 3 bases unmatched. DNA for the CDR3: TGTGCCAGCAGTTTATCCTCGGGAGGATACGAGCAGTACTTC. Translated, it gives CASSLSSGGYEQYF.

The V and J genes are TRBV6-1 and TRBJ2-3; 14 bases agree with TRBD2. After removal of 4 bases from V and 2 bases from J, the junction contained 5 bases not matched to a gene. Germline CDR1 MNHNS, CDR2 SASEGT. The CDR3 is made up of 17 amino acids. Here the CDR3 reads CASSALTSGRVTDTQYF. In nucleotides, the CDR3 is TGTGCCAGCAGTGCCCTGACTAGCGGGAGGGTCACAGATACGCAGTATTTT.

The V call is TRBV20-1, the J call TRBJ2-7, with D unclear. Trimming stripped 3 bases from V and 4 bases from J, with 7 bases between. The CDR3 extends over 11 amino acids. Looked up from germline, CDR1 is DFQATT and CDR2 is SNEGSKA (reference sequence). DNA of the CDR3: TGCAGTGCTAGCGTAGATTACGAGCAGTACTTC. Its translation is CSASVDYEQYF.